This T cell receptor (beta chain) was sequenced in a study of blood T cells in healthy people across ages. Study-wide findings and caveats: Leaving the PBMCs unsorted stopped any conclusive comparison of naive versus antigen-experienced cells. When one million T cells were used, diversity estimates were thought to be underestimates.

Sample-barcoded 5' priming and a J-beta primer mix drove a second PCR of about 6 to 12 cycles. Each cDNA molecule carried a tag from a template-switch adaptor that contained 12 random nucleotides. TCRdb passed the 5' RACE reads through MiXCR, listing each CDR3 protein once. The sample yields hundreds of thousands of distinct CDR3 sequences, 45% to 50% seen once. V lost 5 bases and J 2 bases, leaving 10 bases between the germline ends. The CDR3 totals 14 residues. Germline V gene lookup returns CDR1 SGHTA and CDR2 FQGNSA. Regarding this clonotype: Antigen: not known.

This TCR was recovered from a woman aged 60-75 years in good health. The chain is built from TRBV7-2 and TRBJ1-5, with TRBD1 as a possible D gene (6 bases). The sequenced material came from blood. In DNA form, the CDR3 reads TGTGCCAGCAGCGCCCGGACAGGCAATCAGCCCCAGCATTTT. It specifies CASSARTGNQPQHF.